The next 25 T cell receptor beta chains were all read from a single sample in a study of T cells in Graves' hyperthyroidism and ophthalmopathy. The investigators amplified TCR beta CDR3 regions from RNA transcripts. First-round RT-PCR of the TCR CDR3 relied on the HTBI primer set. TCRdb passed the multiplex PCR reads through MiXCR, listing each CDR3 protein once. This table has around 690,000 distinct CDR3 sequences, about 20% appearing once. The material sequenced was blood. Receptors were obtained from a man aged 30 to 39 with Graves' ophthalmopathy.

This clonotype was recorded many times. This chain links TRBV11-2 with TRBJ2-5; D call uncertain. V shed 1 base and J shed 0 bases, with 9 bases lying between them. Germline V gives CDR1 SGHAT, CDR2 FQNNGV. The CDR3 has 15 residues. The CDR3 DNA reads TGTGCCAGCAGCTTAGGGTCGGGTTACCAAGAGACCCAGTACTTC. Residues: CASSLGSGYQETQYF. Looking up the rest from reference TRBV11-2 and TRBJ2-5 gives the full variable domain: EAGVAQSPRYKIIEKRQSVAFWCNPISGHATLYWYQQILGQGPKLLIQFQNNGVVDDSQLPKDRFSAERLKGVDSTLKIQPAKLEDSAVYLCASSLGSGYQETQYFGPGTRLLVL.

This clonotype was counted many times. The chain links TRBV5-1 to TRBJ1-3; D is unresolved. This CDR3 contains 14 residues. The germline V gene encodes CDR1 SGHRS and CDR2 YFSETQ. The V end was cut by 1 base, the J end by 0 bases, with 5 bases between. CDR3 residues: CASSLTDSGNTIYF. CDR3 bases: TGCGCCAGCAGCTTGACAGACTCTGGAAACACCATATATTTT.

The V and J genes are TRBV20-1 and TRBJ1-5, with D perhaps matching TRBD1 (5 bases). This CDR3 spans 16 amino acids. Germline CDR1 reads DFQATT; CDR2 reads SNEGSKA (reference sequence). V was clipped by 2 bases and J by 9 bases, with 23 bases between them. The CDR3 loop reads CSARKLQGGGLGPQHF. CDR3 nucleotide sequence: TGCAGTGCTAGAAAGCTCCAGGGTGGGGGTTTGGGGCCCCAGCATTTT.

This clonotype has ten or more counts. This chain joins TRBV5-1 and TRBJ2-1; perhaps TRBD1 as D (6 bases). V dropped 1 base and J dropped 6 bases, with 11 bases sitting between them. Germline CDR1 SGHRS, CDR2 YFSETQ. This CDR3 comprises 14 residues. CDR3 bases: TGCGCCAGCAGCTTGTCACAGGGAATCAATGAGCAGTTCTTC. Translating gives CASSLSQGINEQFF.

This clonotype was seen only a few times. The J gene is TRBJ2-1, the V gene TRBV18; 10 bases agree with TRBD2. Germline V gene sequence: CDR1 KGHSH, CDR2 LQKENI. V was clipped by 4 bases and J by 2 bases; unmatched bases: 2. The CDR3 consists of 15 residues. The CDR3 region has the DNA TGTGCCAGCTCACAAGCGGGAGGGACCTACAATGAGCAGTTCTTC. Translating gives CASSQAGGTYNEQFF.

A word on this clonotype: An end of the junction differs from the germline gene, which may be a read error. V is TRBV10-3 and J is TRBJ1-3; D uncertain. This CDR3 comprises 15 residues. In germline, CDR1 is ENHRY, CDR2 SYGVKD. CDR3 in amino acids: CAISDLEVGGNTIHF. CDR3 in DNA: TGTGCCATCAGTGATCTTGAAGTCGGTGGAAACACCATACATTTT.

Ten or more counts support this clonotype. The V and J genes are TRBV5-1 and TRBJ2-4, with unresolved D. This CDR3 spans 14 amino acids. Germline values: CDR1 SGHRS, CDR2 YFSETQ. Trimming removed 1 base at V and 0 bases at J, with 5 bases between. The CDR3 sequence: CASSLSLAKNIQYF. CDR3 nucleotide sequence: TGCGCCAGCAGCTTGTCGCTAGCCAAAAACATTCAGTACTTC.

The chain recombines TRBV5-6 with TRBJ2-5, with TRBD2 matching over 12 bases. V dropped 5 bases and J dropped 5; count of bases not matched to a gene: 4. There are 14 residues in the CDR3. CDR1 SGHDT and CDR2 YYEEEE come from the germline V gene. The CDR3 nucleotides are TGTGCCAGCAGATGGACTAGCGGGGATGAGACCCAGTACTTC. Translation gives CASRWTSGDETQYF.

This clonotype was observed a handful of times. This chain links TRBV2 with TRBJ2-7; the D is unclear. Germline V gene sequence: CDR1 SNHLY, CDR2 FYNNEI. Trimming cost V 6 bases and J 2 bases, with 20 bases left between them. The length of the CDR3 is 16 residues. The CDR3 region has the DNA TGTGCCAGCAGCGCCCTCGGCCAACTCGGAGCCTACGAGCAGTACTTC. The encoded protein is CASSALGQLGAYEQYF.

This chain joins TRBV6-1 and TRBJ2-6, with 15 bases identical to TRBD2. Germline CDR1 MNHNS, CDR2 SASEGT. V shed 6 bases and J 3 bases; nucleotides not matched to a gene: 6. The CDR3 length is 18 residues. Here the CDR3 reads CASRSGLAGGDGANVLTF. CDR3 sequence (DNA): TGTGCCAGCAGATCGGGACTAGCGGGAGGTGATGGGGCCAACGTCCTGACTTTC.

This clonotype has more than one count but fewer than ten. The chain uses TRBV27 and TRBJ2-1; 10 positions match TRBD2. The V and J ends lost 1 base and 5 bases, in that order; junction bases with no gene match: 2. The V gene's germline CDR1 is MNHEY and CDR2 SMNVEV (reference sequence). The CDR3 covers 15 residues. The CDR3, as DNA: TGTGCCAGCAGTTTATTGGGACTAGCGAACAATGAGCAGTTCTTC. Translation: CASSLLGLANNEQFF.

This clonotype was seen ten or more times. This sequence joins TRBV12-3 or TRBV12-4 and TRBJ1-1; D is unclear. V lost 7 bases to trimming and J lost 3 bases, with 21 bases between them. The CDR3 consists of 16 residues. The CDR3 nucleotides read TGTGCCAGCACCCCAAGGCGGGTCCGTAGTGACACTGAAGCTTTCTTT. The encoded protein is CASTPRRVRSDTEAFF.

This clonotype was counted between two and nine times. The genes are TRBV5-4 and TRBJ2-1; unclear D gene. CDR1 and CDR2 from the germline V gene are SGHNT and YYREEE (reference sequence). The CDR3 covers 15 residues. V dropped 0 bases and J dropped 7 bases, with 14 bases sitting between them. CDR3 bases: TGTGCCAGCAGCTTGGTGTCAGGAGCTTCTAATGAGCAGTTCTTC. It is translated as CASSLVSGASNEQFF.

In its sample, this clonotype was seen a few times. This rearrangement joins TRBV6-1 to TRBJ1-2, with D hard to call. The CDR3 length is 13 residues. CDR1 and CDR2 from the germline V gene are MNHNS and SASEGT. Deletions cut 2 bases from V and 3 bases from J, with 7 bases between. CDR3 nucleotides: TGTGCCAGCAGTGAATCGGCAGACTATGGCTACACCTTC. Protein product: CASSESADYGYTF.

The chain combines TRBV5-5 with TRBJ2-1, with 7 bases lining up with TRBD2. The V segment lost 5 bases and the J segment 4 bases; nucleotides outside the gene matches: 9. Germline assignment: CDR1 SGHKS and CDR2 YYEKEE (reference sequence). This CDR3 spans 15 amino acids. The CDR3 DNA is TGTGCCAGCAGAGATGTAGCGGGTTCGTACAATGAGCAGTTCTTC. This codes for CASRDVAGSYNEQFF. Full variable domain (remainder filled in from reference TRBV5-5 and TRBJ2-1): DAGVTQSPTHLIKTRGQQVTLRCSPISGHKSVSWYQQVLGQGPQFIFQYYEKEERGRGNFPDRFSARQFPNYSSELNVNALLLGDSALYLCASRDVAGSYNEQFFGPGTRLTVL.

The rearrangement links TRBV24-1 to TRBJ1-6; D is unresolved. Trimming took off 6 bases at V and 7 bases at J, with 9 bases between the two ends. The CDR3 contains 13 residues. The germline CDR1 and CDR2 sequences are KGHDR and SFDVKD. The CDR3 reads CATSSTVNSPLHF. The CDR3 nucleotides read TGTGCCACCAGTTCTACAGTGAATTCACCCCTCCACTTT.

The J gene is TRBJ2-1, the V gene TRBV9; 9 positions match TRBD2. CDR1 is SGDLS and CDR2 is YYNGEE in the germline V gene. V was clipped by 0 bases and J by 9 bases; unmatched bases: 10. The CDR3 runs 16 residues. CDR3 nucleotides: TGTGCCAGCAGCGTAGTGGGGCGGGAGGGCCCCGTTGAGCAGTTCTTC. It specifies CASSVVGREGPVEQFF.

The sample holds many counts of this clonotype. The chain carries TRBV20-1 and TRBJ2-7, with D unresolved. This CDR3 region has 15 residues. CDR1 and CDR2 (germline): DFQATT, SNEGSKA (reference sequence). Between the trimmed V and J ends, which lost 5 bases and 2 bases, there was a span of 19 bases. CDR3 sequence (DNA): TGCAGTGCTCAGGCCCGGACCCGTTACACCTACGAGCAGTACTTC. Protein sequence: CSAQARTRYTYEQYF.

This chain links TRBV4-1 with TRBJ2-5; D might be TRBD2 (5 bases). Germline V CDR1 and CDR2: MGHRA, YSYEKL. The CDR3 runs 15 residues. V lost 1 base, J lost 1 base, and 10 bases lay in between. The CDR3 spells CASSQVEGPQETQYF. CDR3 sequence (DNA): TGCGCCAGCAGCCAAGTCGAGGGCCCCCAAGAGACCCAGTACTTC.

At least ten counts were recorded for this clonotype. Compared with germline, one end of the junction differs, possibly owing to a read error. This chain links TRBV2 with TRBJ1-1; D is possibly TRBD1 (6 bases). The CDR3 covers 14 residues. CDR1 and CDR2 from the germline V gene are SNHLY and FYNNEI. In nucleotides, the CDR3 is TGTGCCAGCAGAGAAGACAGGATGAACACTGAAGCTTTCTTT. Its protein product is CASREDRMNTEAFF.

This clonotype was observed a handful of times. The rearrangement links TRBV20-1 to TRBJ1-6; a possible D gene is TRBD1 (5 bases). Germline assignment: CDR1 DFQATT and CDR2 SNEGSKA (reference sequence). V was pared by 3 bases and J by 7 bases, with 16 bases between. This CDR3 has 15 amino acids. The CDR3 reads CSARSGTSGNSPLHF. In DNA form, the CDR3 reads TGCAGTGCTAGGTCGGGGACTTCAGGGAATTCACCCCTCCACTTT.

This clonotype appeared many times. The genes are TRBV28 and TRBJ2-3; maybe TRBD1 (6 bases). The CDR3 loop spans 16 amino acids. Trimming removed 1 base from V and 5 bases from J, with 16 bases in between. The germline CDR1 and CDR2 sequences are MDHEN and SYDVKM. The CDR3 here is CASSLFRGRVEDTQYF. In nucleotides, the CDR3 is TGTGCCAGCAGTTTATTCAGGGGAAGGGTTGAAGATACGCAGTATTTT.

This clonotype has just a few counts. The chain uses TRBV7-8 and TRBJ2-5; no clear D gene. Trimming shortened V by 3 bases and J by 0 bases, and 5 bases separated the two germline ends. Germline V gene lookup returns CDR1 SGHVS and CDR2 FQNEAQ. CDR3 size: 13 residues. CDR3 DNA sequence: TGTGCCAGCAGCTTTTTAAACCAAGAGACCCAGTACTTC. This translates into CASSFLNQETQYF.

This clonotype was counted many times. The V gene is TRBV18, the J gene TRBJ2-1; D gene ambiguous. V was clipped by 3 bases and J by 6 bases, with 9 bases between them. The CDR3 is 13 residues long. CDR1 is KGHSH and CDR2 is LQKENI in the germline V gene. The CDR3 nucleotides are TGTGCCAGCTCACCCCAGCCTACCAATGAGCAGTTCTTC. This sequence encodes CASSPQPTNEQFF.

This clonotype has a count of ten or more. This rearrangement joins TRBV6-1 to TRBJ2-5, with TRBD2 identical over 8 bases. This CDR3 has 16 amino acids. Germline CDR1 reads MNHNS; CDR2 reads SASEGT. V gave up 5 bases and J gave up 6 bases; unmatched junction bases: 14. CDR3 in amino acids: CASSPRTWDSGKTQYF. CDR3 nucleotide sequence: TGTGCCAGCAGTCCACGGACTTGGGATAGCGGGAAGACCCAGTACTTC.